Presented here are 15 T cell receptor beta chains from one specimen sequenced in a study of blood T cell repertoires in COVID-19. Data came from immunoSEQ multiplex PCR; TCRdb stores just in-frame clones and leaves some out. The profile covers approximately 82,000 clones, with around four fifths appearing a single time and about 17% taken by the ten largest. Source material: peripheral blood. The receptor set was obtained from a woman aged 60-75 years with acute or convalescent COVID-19.

V and J are TRBV6-2 or TRBV6-3 and TRBJ2-7; 8 nucleotides align to TRBD1. Germline CDR1 reads MNHEY; CDR2 reads SVGEGT. The CDR3 runs to 14 residues. With V trimmed by 2 bases and J by 0 bases, 0 bases remained unmatched. Here the CDR3 reads CASSYDRGSYEQYF. As DNA, the CDR3 is TGTGCCAGCAGTTACGACAGGGGCTCCTACGAGCAGTACTTC.

The rearrangement uses TRBV7-8 and TRBJ1-2; D possibly corresponds to TRBD1 (6 bases). Germline V lookup: CDR1 SGHVS, CDR2 FQNEAQ. This CDR3 has 14 amino acids. The germline V and J ends were trimmed by 3 bases and 4 bases, with 12 bases remaining between them. CDR3 residues: CASSFPDSPYGYTF. CDR3 bases: TGTGCCAGCAGCTTCCCGGACAGTCCCTATGGCTACACCTTC.

In the case of this clone: Relative to the germline gene, one junction end is altered; a read error may explain this. The V and J genes are TRBV7-7 and TRBJ1-4; tentatively, D is TRBD1 (5 bases). This CDR3 is built from 18 residues. CDR1 and CDR2 from the germline V gene are SSHAT and FNYEAQ (reference sequence). CDR3 coding DNA: TGTGCTAGCAGCCCCTCCCGGGACTACTACCCCACTAATGAAAAACTGTTTTTT. It yields the protein CASSPSRDYYPTNEKLFF.

The genes are TRBV12-5 and TRBJ1-1, with D possibly being TRBD1 (6 bases). V was trimmed by 0 bases and J by 4 bases, leaving 12 bases between them. The CDR3 sequence is 15 residues long. From germline, CDR1 is LGHNT and CDR2 FRNRAP. As DNA, the CDR3 is TGTGCTAGTGGTTTGGTGTTGGGGGCGGGCACTGAAGCTTTCTTT. It encodes CASGLVLGAGTEAFF.

This clone was seen only once. This chain links TRBV5-4 with TRBJ1-3; 7 nucleotides match TRBD1. The germline CDR1 and CDR2 sequences are SGHNT and YYREEE (reference sequence). With V trimmed by 2 bases and J by 4 bases, 3 bases remained unmatched. The CDR3 contains 14 residues. CDR3 amino acids: CASSLQGMGNTIYF. CDR3 nucleotides: TGTGCCAGCAGCTTACAGGGGATGGGAAACACCATATATTTT.

CDR3 sequence reads: CASSPRGSGELFF. For the CDR3, the DNA is TGTGCCAGCTCACCTAGGGGATCCGGGGAGCTGTTTTTT. The chain is built from TRBV18 and TRBJ2-2; possibly TRBD1 for D (5 bases). Germline V lookup: CDR1 KGHSH, CDR2 LQKENI. Trimming pared 3 bases from V and 6 bases from J, leaving 8 bases between. There are 13 residues in the CDR3.

This sequence joins TRBV7-8 and TRBJ2-7; D call uncertain. The germline V gene has CDR1 SGHVS and CDR2 FQNEAQ. V dropped 1 base and J dropped 1 base, with 5 bases sitting between them. This CDR3 contains 13 residues. CDR3 in amino acids: CASSLVVSYEQYF. The CDR3, as DNA: TGTGCCAGCAGCTTAGTAGTGTCCTACGAGCAGTACTTC.

This clone appeared once. Here the CDR3 DNA reads TGTGCCAGCAGCTTAAGCGGGGGGGGAGGCTACACCTTC. The encoded protein is CASSLSGGGGYTF. The chain has TRBV3-1 (or the pseudogene TRBV3-2) and TRBJ1-2, with TRBD1 as a possible D gene (5 bases). Per the germline V gene, CDR1 is LGHDT and CDR2 is YNNKEL (reference sequence). CDR3 size: 13 residues. V lost 5 bases to trimming and J lost 8 bases, with 15 bases between them.

J is TRBJ1-1 and V is TRBV6-5; 7 bases agree with TRBD1. V lost 5 bases, J lost 4 bases, and 7 bases stayed unmatched. CDR3 length: 14 amino acids. Germline assignment: CDR1 MNHEY and CDR2 SVGAGI. The CDR3 region is CASSRQGVSTEAFF. CDR3 DNA sequence: TGTGCCAGCAGTAGACAGGGCGTAAGCACTGAAGCTTTCTTT.

V gene TRBV5-4 combines with J gene TRBJ1-1, with D maybe TRBD1 (5 bases). CDR1 is SGHNT and CDR2 is YYREEE in the germline V gene (reference sequence). This CDR3 spans 15 amino acids. Between the trimmed V and J ends, which lost 0 bases and 2 bases, there was a span of 11 bases. The CDR3, as DNA: TGTGCCAGCAGCTTGGTTTCGGGGACTAACACTGAAGCTTTCTTT. It encodes CASSLVSGTNTEAFF.

In the case of this clone: The germline gene is not matched at one end of the junction; a read error may be the cause. V is TRBV7-7 and J is TRBJ2-3; 10 bases are shared with TRBD2. The CDR3 contains 15 residues. The V gene's germline CDR1 is SSHAT and CDR2 FNYEAQ (reference sequence). CDR3 nucleotide sequence: TGTGCTAGCAGCTTCGGGACTAGCGGCACAGATACGCAGTATTTT. Translating gives CASSFGTSGTDTQYF.

This chain connects TRBV6-5 to TRBJ1-3, with 8 bases aligning to TRBD1. The CDR3 is made up of 15 amino acids. Per the germline V gene, CDR1 is MNHEY and CDR2 is SVGAGI. V lost 10 bases to trimming and J lost 2 bases; unmatched junction nucleotides: 10. For the CDR3, the DNA is TGTGCCACCACTCTTCAGGGGGCTACTGGAAACACCATATATTTT. Protein product: CATTLQGATGNTIYF.

This chain connects TRBV5-1 to TRBJ2-7; 11 nucleotides agree with TRBD1. CDR1 and CDR2 from the germline V gene are SGHRS and YFSETQ. This CDR3 has 16 amino acids. V lost 3 bases to trimming and J lost 1 base; unmatched junction nucleotides: 6. CDR3 in DNA: TGCGCCAGCAGCTCACGGACAGGGGGCGCTTCCTACGAGCAGTACTTC. Its translation: CASSSRTGGASYEQYF.

This clone occurred a few times. J is TRBJ2-3 and V is TRBV5-1; no clear D. This CDR3 region has 14 residues. V gave up 5 bases and J gave up 0 bases, with 10 bases separating them. Germline V gene sequence: CDR1 SGHRS, CDR2 YFSETQ. This chain's CDR3 is CASSLATSTDTQYF. CDR3 coding DNA: TGCGCCAGCAGTCTCGCAACTAGCACAGATACGCAGTATTTT. Full variable domain (outside the CDR3, taken from reference TRBV5-1 and TRBJ2-3): KAGVTQTPRYLIKTRGQQVTLSCSPISGHRSVSWYQQTPGQGLQFLFEYFSETQRNKGNFPGRFSGRQFSNSRSEMNVSTLELGDSALYLCASSLATSTDTQYFGPGTRLTVL.

This chain connects TRBV7-2 to TRBJ1-2; 8 nucleotides align to TRBD1. There are 14 residues in the CDR3. Germline V gene data show CDR1 as SGHTA and CDR2 as FQGNSA. Trimming at V came to 5 bases and at J to 4 bases, leaving 6 bases not matched to a gene. CDR3 sequence reads: CASSPMGTGYGYTF. In DNA form, the CDR3 reads TGTGCCAGCAGCCCCATGGGGACAGGCTATGGCTACACCTTC.